This T cell receptor (beta chain) was observed in a study of T cell responses to AZD1222 COVID-19 vaccine. Only in-frame clones appear in the TCRdb table, and some are missing; sequencing was by immunoSEQ multiplex PCR. In the table there are 120,000 or so clones, around 90% of which are singletons. The CDR3 length is 12 residues. V shed 8 bases, J shed 7 bases, and the junction held 3 bases outside the gene matches. In germline, CDR1 is SNHLY, CDR2 FYNNEI. Comment on this clone: The antigen remains unidentified.

Study results and caveats: The study found Spike-specific TCR breadth and depth rose after two AZD1222 doses. Clonal diversity was possibly underestimated, and the donors were mostly white British, with more females. Nearly half of the spike-specific TCRs reportedly recognize variant regions that carry no mutations. Vaccine-related CD4 TCRs covered spike, predominating at 160-218 and 743-854.

This rearrangement joins TRBV2 to TRBJ1-5, with 9 bases aligning to TRBD1. This receptor was identified in an adult who received the MenACWY meningococcal vaccine as a control. Sample: peripheral blood, taken 28 days after the second dose of the MenACWY control vaccine. The CDR3 sequence: CASGDRAQPQHF. In DNA form, the CDR3 reads TGTGCCAGCGGGGACAGGGCCCAGCCCCAGCATTTT.